This T cell receptor beta chain derives from a study of CD8+ T cells in alopecia areata. Whole-study context: Grafted skin came from C3H/HeJ donors with spontaneous alopecia (roughly 6-13 months old) and was placed on approximately 7-10-week-old female C3H/HeJ mice. Whole-study findings and limits: Between patients, shared TCR sequences were less clear than in mice. This was possibly due in part to HLA diversity in the patient population.

This clone has more than one count but fewer than ten. Its antigen is unidentified. The genes and germline here are from mouse. Read sequence stops 4 residues before the CDR3 end, and the germline J gene provides the missing end. The sample has other DNA sequences that encode this CDR3 too. Cutaneous lymph nodes were pooled and cells sorted by CD4, CD8alpha, NKG2D, NKG2ACE and more. Following RNA extraction, reverse transcription yielded cDNA that acted as the sequencing template. Sequenced by immunoSEQ multiplex PCR; TCRdb stores in-frame clones only, minus some. The sample shows about 270,000 clones, none of them appearing just once. Trimming took 2 bases from V and 2 from J; bases not matched to a gene: 1. CDR1 and CDR2 from the germline V gene are NSHNY and SYGAGN. The CDR3 consists of 15 residues.

Material: CD4+ T cells sorted from a lymph node. The V and J genes are TRBV13-1 and TRBJ2-1, with 10 bases that match TRBD2. The receptor was isolated from a C3H/HeJ mouse with alopecia areata. MHC haplotype of the strain: H2-k. CDR3 DNA, as far as it was read: TGTGCCAGCAGTGAAGACTGGGGGGACTATGCT. Protein sequence: CASSEDWGDYA. The CDR3 in its entirety is CASSEDWGDYAEQFF.